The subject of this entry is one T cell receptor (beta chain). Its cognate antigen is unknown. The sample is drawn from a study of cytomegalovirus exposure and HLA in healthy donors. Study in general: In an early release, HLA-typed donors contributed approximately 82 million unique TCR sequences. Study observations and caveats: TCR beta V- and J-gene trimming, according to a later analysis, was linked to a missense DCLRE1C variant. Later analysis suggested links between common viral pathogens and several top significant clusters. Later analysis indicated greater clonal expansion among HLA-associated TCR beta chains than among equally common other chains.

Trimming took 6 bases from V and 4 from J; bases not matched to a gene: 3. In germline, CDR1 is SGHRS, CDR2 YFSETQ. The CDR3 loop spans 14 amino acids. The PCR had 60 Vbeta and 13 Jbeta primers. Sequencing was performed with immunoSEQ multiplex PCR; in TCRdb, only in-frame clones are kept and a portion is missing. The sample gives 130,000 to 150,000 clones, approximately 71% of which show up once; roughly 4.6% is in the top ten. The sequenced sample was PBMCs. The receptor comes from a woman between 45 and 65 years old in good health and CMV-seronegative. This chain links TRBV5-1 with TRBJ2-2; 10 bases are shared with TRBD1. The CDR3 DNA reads TGCGCCAGCACGTGGACAGGGGGCACCGGGGAGCTGTTTTTT. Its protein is CASTWTGGTGELFF.